Following are 16 T cell receptor beta chains from one sample sequenced in a study of cytomegalovirus exposure and HLA in healthy donors. Primers included in the PCR were 60 Vbeta and 13 Jbeta primers. Libraries were prepared by immunoSEQ multiplex PCR; TCRdb keeps only in-frame clonotypes and omits some of them. This sample carries more than 200,000 clones, around 76% of them seen once, and the ten largest clones take approximately 6.5%. Specimen: PBMCs. The receptors come from a middle-aged man in good health and CMV-seropositive.

The chain is built from TRBV28 and TRBJ2-4, with TRBD2 identical over 8 bases. The CDR3 runs to 13 residues. Germline assignment: CDR1 MDHEN and CDR2 SYDVKM. V dropped 3 bases and J dropped 5; count of bases not matched to a gene: 0. CDR3 bases: TGTGCCAGCAGTTTGGGACTAGAAAACATTCAGTACTTC. The encoded protein is CASSLGLENIQYF.

The chain recombines TRBV27 with TRBJ2-3; 16 nucleotides match TRBD2. Trimming removed 8 bases from V and 1 base from J; junction bases left unmatched: 12. Germline-derived CDR1 and CDR2 are MNHEY and SMNVEV (reference sequence). The CDR3 sequence is 19 residues long. CDR3 protein: CASGPPGLAGGPGTDTQYF. In DNA, the CDR3 is TGTGCCAGCGGCCCTCCGGGACTAGCGGGAGGGCCCGGCACAGATACGCAGTATTTT.

The chain is built from TRBV12-5 and TRBJ1-1, with 7 bases matching TRBD1. The CDR3 has 13 residues. The V gene end was trimmed by 5 bases and the J gene end by 3 bases; junction bases not matched to a gene: 3. Germline lookup yields CDR1 LGHNT and CDR2 FRNRAP. Here the CDR3 reads CASGRQGYTEAFF. In DNA form, the CDR3 reads TGTGCTAGTGGTCGACAGGGCTACACTGAAGCTTTCTTT.

The chain is built from TRBV12-5 and TRBJ1-1; D is ambiguous. The V and J ends lost 3 bases and 3 bases respectively, with 8 bases between them. CDR3 length: 13 amino acids. The germline V gene encodes CDR1 LGHNT and CDR2 FRNRAP. CDR3 amino acids: CASGFHRDTEAFF. CDR3 in DNA: TGTGCTAGTGGTTTCCACCGGGACACTGAAGCTTTCTTT.

V and J are TRBV5-6 and TRBJ2-1; 7 bases line up with TRBD2. This CDR3 contains 17 residues. Germline V lookup: CDR1 SGHDT, CDR2 YYEEEE. V shed 6 bases, J shed 6 bases, and the junction held 18 bases outside the gene matches. The CDR3 nucleotides are TGTGCCAGCACCCGCATGACTAGCTTGGGGTCGGGCAATGAGCAGTTCTTC. Translated: CASTRMTSLGSGNEQFF. Variable domain in full (rest from reference TRBV5-6 and TRBJ2-1): DAGVTQSPTHLIKTRGQQVTLRCSPKSGHDTVSWYQQALGQGPQFIFQYYEEEERQRGNFPDRFSGHQFPNYSSELNVNALLLGDSALYLCASTRMTSLGSGNEQFFGPGTRLTVL.

This rearrangement joins TRBV30 to TRBJ1-1; no firm D call. The germline V gene has CDR1 GTSNPN and CDR2 SVGIG (reference sequence). The CDR3 is 15 amino acids. Trimming took off 4 bases at V and 3 bases at J, with 18 bases between the two ends. CDR3 nucleotide sequence: TGTGCCTGGAACCGCGAATCAGGCCAGGACACTGAAGCTTTCTTT. This codes for CAWNRESGQDTEAFF.

This sequence joins TRBV19 and TRBJ1-4; 7 positions agree with TRBD1. CDR1 is LNHDA and CDR2 is SQIVND in the germline V gene (reference sequence). Trimming cost V 6 bases and J 8 bases; bases outside gene matches: 9. The CDR3 has 14 amino acids. The CDR3 DNA sequence: TGTGCCAGTAGGGCGACAGGGAGGATCGAAAAACTGTTTTTT. It yields the protein CASRATGRIEKLFF. Combining the CDR3 with reference TRBV19 and TRBJ1-4 gives the whole variable domain DGGITQSPKYLFRKEGQNVTLSCEQNLNHDAMYWYRQDPGQGLRLIYYSQIVNDFQKGDIAEGYSVSREKKESFPLTVTSAQKNPTAFYLCASRATGRIEKLFFGSGTQLSVL.

The V and J genes are TRBV6-1 and TRBJ1-5, with TRBD1 identical over 7 bases. Germline CDR1 and CDR2: MNHNS and SASEGT. V trimming: 9 bases; J trimming: 5 bases; junction bases outside the gene matches: 10. The CDR3 runs 14 residues. Here the CDR3 DNA reads TGTGCCAGTACGACAGGGTACCTGTATCAGCCCCAGCATTTT. Translated: CASTTGYLYQPQHF.

V is TRBV27 and J is TRBJ1-4, with unresolved D. The CDR3 totals 15 residues. V was shortened by 5 bases and J by 8 bases, with 18 bases between the two germline ends. Germline V CDR1 and CDR2: MNHEY, SMNVEV (reference sequence). The CDR3 reads CASSPYSSSPEKLFF. CDR3 DNA: TGTGCCAGCAGTCCGTACTCGAGCTCCCCAGAAAAACTGTTTTTT.

The chain is built from TRBV16 and TRBJ1-2; D call uncertain. Deletions cut 0 bases from V and 1 base from J, with 6 bases between. The CDR3 has 14 residues. Germline loops: CDR1 KGHSY, CDR2 FQNENV. This CDR3 is CASSQSPLNYGYTF. The CDR3 DNA reads TGTGCCAGCAGCCAATCGCCACTTAACTATGGCTACACCTTC.

The CDR3: CASSLQGGNYGYTF. The CDR3, as DNA: TGTGCCAGCAGCCTCCAGGGGGGTAACTATGGCTACACCTTC. The chain links TRBV14 to TRBJ1-2; 7 bases fit TRBD1. Germline assignment: CDR1 SGHDN and CDR2 FVKESK. The CDR3 covers 14 residues. V was pared by 4 bases and J by 1 base, with 3 bases of the junction left unmatched.

The chain combines TRBV18 with TRBJ2-5, with D possibly TRBD2 on 5 matching bases. The CDR3 is 15 amino acids. Germline V gene sequence: CDR1 KGHSH, CDR2 LQKENI. V was cut by 2 bases and J by 5 bases, with 15 bases left in between. The chain's CDR3 is CASSPAAGIRETQYF. Here the CDR3 DNA reads TGTGCCAGCTCACCAGCGGCCGGGATTAGGGAGACCCAGTACTTC.

CDR3 DNA: TGTGCCAGCAGTGAGGGACACCTCTCTGGAAACACCATATATTTT. Translated: CASSEGHLSGNTIYF. The chain combines TRBV6-1 with TRBJ1-3, with D perhaps TRBD1 (6 bases). Trimming stripped 3 bases from V and 0 bases from J, with 9 bases between. The germline gives CDR1 MNHNS, CDR2 SASEGT. This CDR3 comprises 15 residues.

CDR3 region: CASSARGTQNTEAFF. For the CDR3, the DNA is TGTGCCAGCAGCGCGCGGGGGACCCAGAACACTGAAGCTTTCTTT. The rearrangement links TRBV9 to TRBJ1-1, with D maybe TRBD1 (5 bases). Germline CDR1 reads SGDLS; CDR2 reads YYNGEE. The CDR3 spans 15 residues. Deletions cut 3 bases from V and 1 base from J, with 13 bases between.

This clone showed up just once. The CDR3 nucleotides read TGTGCCAGCAGCTTAAGTTTAAACAGGGCCTATGGCTACACCTTC. Translating gives CASSLSLNRAYGYTF. The chain combines TRBV7-8 with TRBJ1-2; the D gene is possibly TRBD1 (6 bases). CDR1 SGHVS and CDR2 FQNEAQ come from the germline V gene. V dropped 2 bases and J dropped 4 bases, with 14 bases sitting between them. The CDR3 extends over 15 amino acids. Based on the CDR3 plus reference TRBV7-8 and TRBJ1-2, the full variable domain is GAGVSQSPRYKVAKRGQDVALRCDPISGHVSLFWYQQALGQGPEFLTYFQNEAQLDKSGLPSDRFFAERPEGSVSTLKIQRTQQEDSAVYLCASSLSLNRAYGYTFGSGTRLTVV.

This clone has just a few counts. The chain recombines TRBV15 with TRBJ2-3; 9 bases fit TRBD1. Germline trimming cut 3 bases from V and 5 bases from J; bases unmatched to any gene: 3. CDR3 length equals 14 residues. Germline V gene data show CDR1 as LNHNV and CDR2 as YYDKDF (reference sequence). CDR3 in amino acids: CATSRGQGIDTQYF. The CDR3 nucleotides are TGTGCCACCAGCAGGGGACAGGGAATAGATACGCAGTATTTT.